This T cell receptor beta chain was found in a study of CD8 T cells in ankylosing spondylitis (TCRdb year 2017). Regarding the study in general: T cell receptor beta repertoires were profiled in healthy donors and ankylosing spondylitis patients so that disease-linked TCR variants could be found. Peripheral blood samples were taken, and synovial fluid was additionally collected from ankylosing spondylitis patients. The full study cohort was made up of 25 ankylosing spondylitis patients and about a hundred healthy donors.

Of note for this clonotype: What antigen it recognizes has not been identified. Base qualities are missing; no much larger clone stands one base away.

CDR1 and CDR2, per the germline V gene, are LGHNA and YSLEER. A distance of 21 bases separates the germline ends of V and J, which lose 0 bases and 8 bases respectively. The CDR3 contains 17 residues, cysteine and phenylalanine counted. The entry retains the CDR3 DNA only, 51 bases that are in frame from base 1. The investigation overall reported the following: The disease-linked clones were reported as significantly enriched in matched synovial fluid samples from ankylosing spondylitis patients. A TCR beta motif made up of eight or nine highly homologous amino acid variants appeared to be characteristic of blood from ankylosing spondylitis patients. Some TCR beta motif variants had previously been reported in synovial fluid and blood of reactive arthritis patients, which suggested common disease-initiation mechanisms. The disease-linked clones showed a CD8+ phenotype and occurred at relatively low frequencies in peripheral blood.

TCRdb shows the sequencer as Illumina HiSeq 2500. Quantitative 5'-RACE with molecular barcodes was used to prepare TCR beta libraries. Under the source paper's analysis protocol: A new computational method, built on a probabilistic model of VDJ rearrangement, was used to identify disease-linked TCR variants. TCRdb ran its own pipeline on the public reads, namely fastp trimming at Q25 and MiXCR clone calling, and kept in-frame beta chains. Duplicate CDR3 protein sequences are folded into a single record with the most common DNA and genes. TCRdb's processing, not the authors', yielded these V and J calls. This sample comprises over 600,000 distinct CDR3 sequences, around 17% of them detected only once. The ten largest make up over 15% of the sample.

Sequences were obtained from blood, either unsorted or a sorted T cell fraction (not recorded which). This clonotype was obtained from a male donor with ankylosing spondylitis. In this chain, TRBV4-3 is recombined with TRBJ2-3; the D gene is possibly TRBD1 or TRBD2, each agreeing over 5 bases. The nucleotide sequence is given as TGCGCCAGCAGCCAAGATACCGAGAGGGGACGGCATGGTACGCAGTATTTT. This is translated as CASSQDTERGRHGTQYF.